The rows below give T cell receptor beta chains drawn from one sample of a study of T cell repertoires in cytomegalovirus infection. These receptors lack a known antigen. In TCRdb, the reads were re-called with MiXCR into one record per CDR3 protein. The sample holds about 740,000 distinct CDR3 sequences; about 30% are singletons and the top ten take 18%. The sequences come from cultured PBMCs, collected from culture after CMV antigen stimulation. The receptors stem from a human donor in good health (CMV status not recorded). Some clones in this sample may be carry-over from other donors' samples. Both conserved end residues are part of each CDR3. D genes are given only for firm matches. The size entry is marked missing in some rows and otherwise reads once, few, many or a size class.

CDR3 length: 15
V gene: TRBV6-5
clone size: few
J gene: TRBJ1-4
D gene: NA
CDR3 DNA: TGTGCCAGCAGTTACAGGGGGTACACTAATGAAAAACTGTTTTTT
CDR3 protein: CASSYRGYTNEKLFF

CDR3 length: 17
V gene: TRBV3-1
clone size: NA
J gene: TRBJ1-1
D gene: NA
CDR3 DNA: TGTGCCAGCAGCCCTTCGTTGGCGCACCCTCGGAACACTGAAGCTTTCTTT
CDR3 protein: CASSPSLAHPRNTEAFF

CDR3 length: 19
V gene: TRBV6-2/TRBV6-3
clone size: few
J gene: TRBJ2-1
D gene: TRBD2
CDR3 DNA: TGTGCCAGCAGTTACCTCGCTCGCAGCGGGAGCCAACCTTACAATGAGCAGTTCTTC
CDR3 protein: CASSYLARSGSQPYNEQFF

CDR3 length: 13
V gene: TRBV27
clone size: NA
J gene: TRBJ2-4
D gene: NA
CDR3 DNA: TGTGCCAGCAGCCCTATCGACCAAAACATTCAGTACTTC
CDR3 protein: CASSPIDQNIQYF

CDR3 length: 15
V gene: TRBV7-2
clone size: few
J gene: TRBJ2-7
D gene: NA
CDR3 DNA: TGTGCCAGCAGCTTAGTCTCAGGGGGGCTATACGAGCAGTACTTC
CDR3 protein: CASSLVSGGLYEQYF

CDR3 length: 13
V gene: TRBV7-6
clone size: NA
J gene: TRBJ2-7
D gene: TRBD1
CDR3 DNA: TGTGCCAGCAGCCCGAACAGGGGGAACGAGCAGTACTTC
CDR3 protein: CASSPNRGNEQYF

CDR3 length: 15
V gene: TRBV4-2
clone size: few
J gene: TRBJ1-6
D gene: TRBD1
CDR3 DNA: TGTGCCAGCAGCCAAGCCGCAGGGGGAGGTTCACCCCTCCACTTT
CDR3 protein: CASSQAAGGGSPLHF

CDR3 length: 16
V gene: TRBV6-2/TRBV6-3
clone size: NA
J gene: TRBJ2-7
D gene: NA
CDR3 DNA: TGTGCCAGCAGTTACTCGACCGGCGGGCGGGGCTACGAGCAGTACTTC
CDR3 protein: CASSYSTGGRGYEQYF

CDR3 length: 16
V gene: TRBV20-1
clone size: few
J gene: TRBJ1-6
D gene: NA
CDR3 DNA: TGCAGTGCTAGAGATCGGGAGTACTTCACTGTTCGACCCCTCCACTTT
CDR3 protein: CSARDREYFTVRPLHF

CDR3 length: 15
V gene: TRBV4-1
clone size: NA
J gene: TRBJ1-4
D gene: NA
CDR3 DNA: TGCGCCAGCAGCGACTCCGGGGACGCTAATGAAAAACTGTTTTTT
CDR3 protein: CASSDSGDANEKLFF

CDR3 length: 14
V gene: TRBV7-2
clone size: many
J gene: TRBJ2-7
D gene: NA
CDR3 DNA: TGTGCCAGCAGCTTAGTGGCTCACTCCTACGAGCAGTACTTC
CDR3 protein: CASSLVAHSYEQYF

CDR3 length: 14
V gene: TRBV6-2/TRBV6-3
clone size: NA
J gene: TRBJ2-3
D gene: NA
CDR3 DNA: TGTGCCAGCACAACGGGGGCCCCCACAGATACGCGGTATTTT
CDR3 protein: CASTTGAPTDTRYF

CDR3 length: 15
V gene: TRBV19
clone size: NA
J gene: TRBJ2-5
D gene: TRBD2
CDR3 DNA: TGTGCCAGTAGTATACAGTTTCGCGGGGGGGAGACCCAGTACTTC
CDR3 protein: CASSIQFRGGETQYF

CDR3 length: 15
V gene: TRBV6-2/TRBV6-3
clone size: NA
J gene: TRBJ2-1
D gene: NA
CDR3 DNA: TGTGCCAGCAGTTACGGTTGGAGTGAAAACAATGAGCAGTTCTTC
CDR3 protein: CASSYGWSENNEQFF

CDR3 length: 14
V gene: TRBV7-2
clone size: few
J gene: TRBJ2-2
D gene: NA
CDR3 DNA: TGTGCCAGCAGCTTAGCGCGAGGTGGCGGGGAGCTGTTTTTT
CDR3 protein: CASSLARGGGELFF

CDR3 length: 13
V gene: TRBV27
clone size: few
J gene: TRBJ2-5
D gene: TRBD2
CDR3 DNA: TGTGCCAGCGCGGGGGACGACCAAGAGACCCAGTACTTC
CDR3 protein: CASAGDDQETQYF

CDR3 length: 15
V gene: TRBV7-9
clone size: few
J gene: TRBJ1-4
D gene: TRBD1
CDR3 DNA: TGTGCCAGCAGCTTAGCTCCAGGGGGTATTGAAAAACTGTTTTTT
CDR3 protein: CASSLAPGGIEKLFF

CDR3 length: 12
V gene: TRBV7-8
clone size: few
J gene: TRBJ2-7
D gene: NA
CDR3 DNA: TGTGCCATCGGAACCAGAGCCTACGAGCAGTACTTC
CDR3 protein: CAIGTRAYEQYF